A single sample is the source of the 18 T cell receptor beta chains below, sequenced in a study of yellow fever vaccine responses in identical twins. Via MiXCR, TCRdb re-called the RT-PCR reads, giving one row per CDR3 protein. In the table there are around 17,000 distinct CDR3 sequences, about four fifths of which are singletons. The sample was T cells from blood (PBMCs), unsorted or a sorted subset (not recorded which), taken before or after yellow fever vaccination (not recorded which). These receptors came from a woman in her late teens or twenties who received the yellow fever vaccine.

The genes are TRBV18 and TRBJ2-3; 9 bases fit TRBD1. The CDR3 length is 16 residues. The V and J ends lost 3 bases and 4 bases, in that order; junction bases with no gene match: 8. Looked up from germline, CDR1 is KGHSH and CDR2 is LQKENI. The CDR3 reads CASSPSGTGKPDTQYF. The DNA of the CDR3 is TGTGCCAGCTCACCGAGCGGGACAGGGAAACCAGATACGCAGTATTTT.

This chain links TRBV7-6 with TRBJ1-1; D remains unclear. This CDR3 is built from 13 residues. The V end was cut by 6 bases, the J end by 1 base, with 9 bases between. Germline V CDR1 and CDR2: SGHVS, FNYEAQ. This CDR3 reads CASSGPGNTEAFF. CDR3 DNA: TGTGCCAGCAGTGGCCCAGGGAACACTGAAGCTTTCTTT.

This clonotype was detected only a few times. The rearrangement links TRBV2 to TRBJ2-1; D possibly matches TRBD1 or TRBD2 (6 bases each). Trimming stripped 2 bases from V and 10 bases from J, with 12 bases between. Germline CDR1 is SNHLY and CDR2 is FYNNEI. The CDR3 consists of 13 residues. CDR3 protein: CASSENREEEQFF. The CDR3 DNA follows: TGTGCCAGCAGTGAAAACAGGGAGGAAGAGCAGTTCTTC.

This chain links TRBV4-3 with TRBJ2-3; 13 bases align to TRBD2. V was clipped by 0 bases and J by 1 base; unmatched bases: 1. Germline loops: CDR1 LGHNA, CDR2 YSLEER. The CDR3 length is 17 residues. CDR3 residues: CASSQDGLAGGTDTQYF. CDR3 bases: TGCGCCAGCAGCCAAGACGGACTAGCGGGGGGCACAGATACGCAGTATTTT.

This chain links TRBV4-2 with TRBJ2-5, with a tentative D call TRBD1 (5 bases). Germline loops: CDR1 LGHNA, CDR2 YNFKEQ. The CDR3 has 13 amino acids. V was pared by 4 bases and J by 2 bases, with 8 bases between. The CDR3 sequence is CASSPGPQETQYF. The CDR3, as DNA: TGTGCCAGCAGCCCAGGGCCACAAGAGACCCAGTACTTC.

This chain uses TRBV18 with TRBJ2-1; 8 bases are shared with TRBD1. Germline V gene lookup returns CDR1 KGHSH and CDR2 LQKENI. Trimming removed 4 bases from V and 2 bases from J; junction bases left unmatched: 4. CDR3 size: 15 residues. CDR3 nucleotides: TGTGCCAGCTCACTCCAGACAGGGGCCTACAATGAGCAGTTCTTC. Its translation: CASSLQTGAYNEQFF.

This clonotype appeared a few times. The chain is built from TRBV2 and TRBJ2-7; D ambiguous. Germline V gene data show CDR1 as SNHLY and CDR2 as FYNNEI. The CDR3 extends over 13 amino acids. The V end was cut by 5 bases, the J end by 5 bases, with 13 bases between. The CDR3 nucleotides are TGTGCCAGCAGTTCTGGCAAGACGAACGAGCAGTACTTC. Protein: CASSSGKTNEQYF.

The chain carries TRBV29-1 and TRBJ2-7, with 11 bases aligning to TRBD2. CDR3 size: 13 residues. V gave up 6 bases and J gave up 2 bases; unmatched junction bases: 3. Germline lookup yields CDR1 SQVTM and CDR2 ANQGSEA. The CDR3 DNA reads TGCAGCGTAAGACTAGCGGGGCCCTACGAGCAGTACTTC. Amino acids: CSVRLAGPYEQYF.

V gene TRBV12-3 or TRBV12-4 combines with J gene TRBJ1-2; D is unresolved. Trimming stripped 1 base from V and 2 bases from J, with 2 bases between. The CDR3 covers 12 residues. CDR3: CASSLVNYGYTF. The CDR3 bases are TGTGCCAGCAGTTTAGTCAACTATGGCTACACCTTC.

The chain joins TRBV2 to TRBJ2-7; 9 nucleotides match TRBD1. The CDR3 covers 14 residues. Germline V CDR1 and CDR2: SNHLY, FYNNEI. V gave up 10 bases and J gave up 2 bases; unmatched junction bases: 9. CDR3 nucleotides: TGTGCCACTCTCCGGGACAGGGTAACCTACGAGCAGTACTTC. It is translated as CATLRDRVTYEQYF.

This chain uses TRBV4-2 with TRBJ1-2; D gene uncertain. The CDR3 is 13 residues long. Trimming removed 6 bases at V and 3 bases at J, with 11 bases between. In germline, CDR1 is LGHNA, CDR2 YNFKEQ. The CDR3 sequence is CASSQDGYYGYTF. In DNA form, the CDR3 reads TGTGCCAGCAGTCAGGACGGATACTATGGCTACACCTTC.

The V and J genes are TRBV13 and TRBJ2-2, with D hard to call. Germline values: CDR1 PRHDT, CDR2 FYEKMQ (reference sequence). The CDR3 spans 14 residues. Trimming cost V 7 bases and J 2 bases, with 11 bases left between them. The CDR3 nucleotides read TGTGCCAGCAAGAGGACCGAAAACACCGGGGAGCTGTTTTTT. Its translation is CASKRTENTGELFF.

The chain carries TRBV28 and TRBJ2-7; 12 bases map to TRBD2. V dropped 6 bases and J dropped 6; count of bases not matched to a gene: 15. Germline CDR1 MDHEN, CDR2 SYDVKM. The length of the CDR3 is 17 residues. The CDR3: CASRPRTSGIRSLEQYF. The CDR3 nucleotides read TGTGCCAGCAGACCTCGGACTAGCGGGATAAGATCCCTCGAGCAGTACTTC.

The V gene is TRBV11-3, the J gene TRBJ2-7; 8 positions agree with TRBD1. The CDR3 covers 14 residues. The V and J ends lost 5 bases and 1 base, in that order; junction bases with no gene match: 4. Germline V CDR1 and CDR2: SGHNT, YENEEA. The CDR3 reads CASSPGGSSYEQYF. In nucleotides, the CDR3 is TGTGCCAGCAGCCCAGGGGGCTCATCCTACGAGCAGTACTTC.

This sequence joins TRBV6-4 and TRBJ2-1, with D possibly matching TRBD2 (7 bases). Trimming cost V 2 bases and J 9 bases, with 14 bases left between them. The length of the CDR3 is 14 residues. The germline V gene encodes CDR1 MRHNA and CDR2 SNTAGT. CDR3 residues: CASSDIRGGGEQFF. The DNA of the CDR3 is TGTGCCAGCAGTGACATAAGAGGGGGGGGTGAGCAGTTCTTC.

As DNA, the CDR3 is TGCAGTGCTAGAGATCTTAACAGGGGAGGCTACGAGCAGTACTTC. Its protein is CSARDLNRGGYEQYF. The rearrangement uses TRBV20-1 and TRBJ2-7; a weak D match, TRBD1 (7 bases). Per germline, CDR1 DFQATT and CDR2 SNEGSKA (reference sequence). Between the trimmed V and J ends, which lost 0 bases and 3 bases, there was a span of 15 bases. The CDR3 is 15 residues long.

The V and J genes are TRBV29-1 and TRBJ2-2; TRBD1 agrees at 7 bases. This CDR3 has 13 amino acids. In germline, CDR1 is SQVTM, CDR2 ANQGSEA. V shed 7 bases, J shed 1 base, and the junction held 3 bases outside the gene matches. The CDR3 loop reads CSARDRNTGELFF. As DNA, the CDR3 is TGCAGCGCACGGGACAGGAACACCGGGGAGCTGTTTTTT.

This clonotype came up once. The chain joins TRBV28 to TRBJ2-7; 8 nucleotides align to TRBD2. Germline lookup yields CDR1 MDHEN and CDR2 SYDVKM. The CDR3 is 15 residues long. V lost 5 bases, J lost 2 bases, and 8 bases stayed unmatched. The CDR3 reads CASSPLAGSPYEQYF. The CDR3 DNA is TGTGCCAGCAGTCCCTTAGCGGGGTCCCCCTACGAGCAGTACTTC.